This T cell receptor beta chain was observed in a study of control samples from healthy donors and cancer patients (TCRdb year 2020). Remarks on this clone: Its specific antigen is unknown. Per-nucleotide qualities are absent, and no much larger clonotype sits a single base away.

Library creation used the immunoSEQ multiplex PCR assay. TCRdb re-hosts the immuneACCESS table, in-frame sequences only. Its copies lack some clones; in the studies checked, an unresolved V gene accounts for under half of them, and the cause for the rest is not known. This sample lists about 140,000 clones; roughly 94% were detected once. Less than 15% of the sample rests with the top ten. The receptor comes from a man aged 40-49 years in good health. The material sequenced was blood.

The CDR3 protein sequence reads: CASSIDWGRAYEQYF. The bases are TGTGCCAGTAGTATAGATTGGGGCAGGGCGTACGAGCAGTACTTC. The chain employs TRBV19 and TRBJ2-7; the D gene is perhaps TRBD1, from 5 matching bases. CDR1 and CDR2 are drawn from the germline V gene (reference sequence): LNHDA, SQIVND. Taken from cysteine to phenylalanine, the CDR3 has 15 residues. Of the read, only the CDR3 DNA is kept; its 45 bases are in frame from base 1. Cut back by 0 bases and 4 bases, the V and J ends lie 13 bases apart.